Shown below are 25 T cell receptor beta chains from a single sample sequenced in a study of PD-1 blockade in mismatch repair-deficient tumors. These receptors' targets are unknown. TCRdb keeps only in-frame clones here, not all; method: immunoSEQ multiplex PCR. The sample lists about 9,800 clones; approximately 83% were seen once. Time point of the sample: approximately 11-day in vitro stimulation with candidate neoantigen peptide 2. Sequenced here: cells cultured in vitro, sampled from a patient treated with pembrolizumab. These receptors originate from an adult with mismatch repair-deficient cancer.

The V gene is TRBV7-9, the J gene TRBJ2-2; a possible D gene is TRBD2 (7 bases). The CDR3 consists of 17 residues. V shed 1 base and J shed 3 bases, with 15 bases lying between them. The germline V gene has CDR1 SEHNR and CDR2 FQNEAQ (reference sequence). The CDR3 sequence is CASSLGLAEGDTGELFF. The DNA for the CDR3 is TGTGCCAGCAGCTTAGGGCTAGCGGAGGGGGACACCGGGGAGCTGTTTTTT.

This chain uses TRBV7-3 with TRBJ2-2, with TRBD2 as a possible D gene (5 bases). Between the trimmed V and J ends, which lost 8 bases and 1 base, there was a span of 11 bases. CDR3 length: 14 amino acids. Germline assignment: CDR1 SGHTA and CDR2 FQGTGA. DNA for the CDR3: TGTGCCAGCGGTGGCGGGTGGAACACCGGGGAGCTGTTTTTT. Translation: CASGGGWNTGELFF.

The chain has TRBV4-2 and TRBJ2-7; 14 bases map to TRBD2. The junction had 3 bases not matched to a gene; V was cut back by 2 bases and J by 6 bases. Germline CDR1 is LGHNA and CDR2 is YNFKEQ. This CDR3 has 15 residues. The CDR3 spells CASSQRLAGGSEQYF. CDR3 nucleotides: TGTGCCAGCAGCCAACGACTAGCGGGAGGGTCCGAGCAGTACTTC.

The chain combines TRBV30 with TRBJ1-4, with D unclear. V dropped 5 bases and J dropped 4 bases, with 11 bases sitting between them. The length of the CDR3 is 13 residues. Germline CDR1 GTSNPN, CDR2 SVGIG (reference sequence). Here the CDR3 reads CAWDSDVNEKLFF. The CDR3 DNA follows: TGTGCCTGGGATTCGGACGTTAATGAAAAACTGTTTTTT.

The chain links TRBV7-3 to TRBJ2-1, with 9 nucleotides matching TRBD2. V shed 5 bases, J shed 10 bases, and the junction held 6 bases outside the gene matches. This CDR3 comprises 13 residues. Germline CDR1 is SGHTA and CDR2 is FQGTGA. In DNA, the CDR3 is TGTGCCAGCAGCCCGGGACTAGCAGGCGAGCAGTTCTTC. Translation gives CASSPGLAGEQFF.

This chain links TRBV14 with TRBJ2-2; 8 bases fit TRBD2. The J segment lost 7 bases and the V segment lost 5 bases, leaving 3 bases of the junction unmatched. The germline V gene has CDR1 SGHDN and CDR2 FVKESK. The CDR3 length is 13 residues. The CDR3: CASSLAGSGELFF. Written as DNA, the CDR3 is TGTGCCAGCAGCTTAGCGGGGAGCGGGGAGCTGTTTTTT. The whole variable domain, filled in from reference TRBV14 and TRBJ2-2, reads EAGVTQFPSHSVIEKGQTVTLRCDPISGHDNLYWYRRVMGKEIKFLLHFVKESKQDESGMPNNRFLAERTGGTYSTLKVQPAELEDSGVYFCASSLAGSGELFFGEGSRLTVL.

This chain uses TRBV28 with TRBJ2-7; no definite D call. Trimming left V 2 bases short and J 0 bases short, with 11 bases between. CDR1 MDHEN and CDR2 SYDVKM come from the germline V gene. The CDR3 runs to 15 residues. CDR3 residues: CASSLRWRNSYEQYF. CDR3 DNA sequence: TGTGCCAGCAGTTTAAGGTGGCGGAACTCCTACGAGCAGTACTTC.

A note on this clone: Other DNA sequences in this sample translate to the same CDR3. V is TRBV9 and J is TRBJ2-3; TRBD2 matches 11 bases. CDR1 is SGDLS, CDR2 YYNGEE, per germline. This CDR3 has 16 amino acids. The V gene end was trimmed by 3 bases and the J gene end by 0 bases; junction bases not matched to a gene: 3. The DNA of the CDR3 is TGTGCCAGCAGCGCCGGGACTAGCGGAAGCACAGATACGCAGTATTTT. Translated: CASSAGTSGSTDTQYF.

This CDR3 reads CASSTRSGPYGYTF. CDR3 nucleotides: TGTGCCAGCAGCACGAGATCAGGTCCCTATGGCTACACCTTC. This chain links TRBV5-8 with TRBJ1-2; no clear D gene. CDR1 is SGHTS, CDR2 YDEGEE, per germline. The CDR3 runs to 14 residues. V gave up 4 bases and J gave up 4 bases, with 14 bases separating them.

The chain has TRBV19 and TRBJ2-1, with D tentatively TRBD1 or TRBD2 (6 bases each). Trimming pared 6 bases from V and 0 bases from J, leaving 15 bases between. The CDR3 length is 16 residues. Germline V gene data show CDR1 as LNHDA and CDR2 as SQIVND (reference sequence). The CDR3 protein is CASRGGTDSSYNEQFF. CDR3 nucleotide sequence: TGTGCCAGTAGAGGGGGGACGGATAGCTCCTACAATGAGCAGTTCTTC.

The chain joins TRBV18 to TRBJ2-7, with D perhaps matching TRBD1 (6 bases). Trimming took 2 bases from V and 7 from J, leaving 6 bases between them. The CDR3 runs to 11 residues. Germline assignment: CDR1 KGHSH and CDR2 LQKENI. The CDR3 DNA is TGTGCCAGCTCACCAGGACAGGAGCAGTACTTC. It translates to CASSPGQEQYF.

The chain recombines TRBV7-3 with TRBJ2-3; 10 bases match TRBD2. Germline CDR1 reads SGHTA; CDR2 reads FQGTGA. V was pared by 5 bases and J by 6 bases, with 8 bases of the junction left unmatched. The CDR3 is made up of 15 amino acids. The CDR3 DNA is TGTGCCAGCAGCGTAATAGCGGGAGGTTTGGATACGCAGTATTTT. Translating gives CASSVIAGGLDTQYF.

The CDR3 DNA reads as TGTGCCAGCAGGCGACAGGGGAACGAGCAGTACTTC. Protein product: CASRRQGNEQYF. The chain links TRBV28 to TRBJ2-7; TRBD1 agrees at 8 bases. With V trimmed by 6 bases and J by 5 bases, 3 bases remained unmatched. This CDR3 is built from 12 residues. Per germline, CDR1 MDHEN and CDR2 SYDVKM. Full variable domain (rest looked up from reference TRBV28 and TRBJ2-7): DVKVTQSSRYLVKRTGEKVFLECVQDMDHENMFWYRQDPGLGLRLIYFSYDVKMKEKGDIPEGYSVSREKKERFSLILESASTNQTSMYLCASRRQGNEQYFGPGTRLTVT.

The chain joins TRBV21-1 to TRBJ2-5; whether TRBD2, the table's D call, matches the DNA was not checked. TRBV21-1 is a pseudogene. The CDR3 is made up of 16 amino acids. This CDR3 is CASSRTSGTQEETQYF. The CDR3 DNA sequence: TGTGCCAGCAGCCGGACTAGCGGGACTCAGGAGGAGACCCAGTACTTC.

The rearrangement uses TRBV5-1 and TRBJ2-7; D perhaps matches TRBD1 (6 bases). Germline values: CDR1 SGHRS, CDR2 YFSETQ. This CDR3 has 15 amino acids. The germline V and J ends were trimmed by 0 bases and 1 base, with 11 bases remaining between them. The CDR3 DNA follows: TGCGCCAGCAGCTTGGGGTCAGGGGCGTCCTACGAGCAGTACTTC. As protein: CASSLGSGASYEQYF.

This chain uses TRBV28 with TRBJ2-7, with D tentatively TRBD2 (6 bases). V lost 6 bases and J lost 4, with 13 bases in between. This CDR3 comprises 13 residues. Germline assignment: CDR1 MDHEN and CDR2 SYDVKM. CDR3 sequence reads: CASRRRESYEQYF. Written as DNA, the CDR3 is TGTGCCAGCAGAAGACGGGAGTCGTACGAGCAGTACTTC.

The chain is built from TRBV11-2 and TRBJ2-2, with D possibly TRBD2 on 6 matching bases. V lost 5 bases, J lost 6 bases, and 13 bases lay in between. The CDR3 extends over 14 amino acids. Germline values: CDR1 SGHAT, CDR2 FQNNGV. The CDR3: CASSGRWEAGELFF. In DNA, the CDR3 is TGTGCCAGCAGCGGGCGTTGGGAGGCCGGGGAGCTGTTTTTT.

V and J are TRBV18 and TRBJ1-1; D is ambiguous. CDR3 length: 14 amino acids. The V end lost 3 bases, the J end lost 5 bases, and 13 bases lay between the germline ends. Germline CDR1 and CDR2: KGHSH and LQKENI. In DNA, the CDR3 is TGTGCCAGCTCACCGCTACAGTCGAAGACTGAAGCTTTCTTT. Translating gives CASSPLQSKTEAFF.

The rearrangement links TRBV4-2 to TRBJ2-1, with 10 bases that match TRBD2. J gave up 6 bases and V 7 bases, and 6 bases lay outside the gene matches. CDR1 and CDR2 from the germline V gene are LGHNA and YNFKEQ. The CDR3 is 14 amino acids. The CDR3, as DNA: TGTGCCAGCAAGCGGGAGGGCTTAGGCAATGAGCAGTTCTTC. The encoded protein is CASKREGLGNEQFF.

This chain connects TRBV6-4 to TRBJ2-1; the D is unclear. The germline V gene encodes CDR1 MRHNA and CDR2 SNTAGT. V shed 8 bases and J shed 0 bases, with 14 bases lying between them. This CDR3 comprises 15 residues. This chain's CDR3 is CASGQAFSSYNEQFF. The CDR3 DNA is TGTGCCAGCGGTCAAGCCTTCAGCTCCTACAATGAGCAGTTCTTC.

The rearrangement joins TRBV7-6 to TRBJ2-7; 11 bases fit TRBD1. Germline loops: CDR1 SGHVS, CDR2 FNYEAQ. There are 14 residues in the CDR3. V gave up 5 bases and J gave up 4 bases; unmatched junction bases: 4. CDR3 in amino acids: CASSPGQGGYEQYF. The CDR3 bases are TGTGCCAGCAGCCCGGGACAGGGGGGGTACGAGCAGTACTTC.

The rearrangement uses TRBV5-4 and TRBJ2-7, with D maybe TRBD2 (6 bases). The CDR3 totals 15 residues. V lost 4 bases to trimming and J lost 1 base, with 15 bases between them. Germline CDR1 reads SGHNT; CDR2 reads YYREEE (reference sequence). DNA for the CDR3: TGTGCCAGCAGCCCGTCCGGGAGAGGTTCCTACGAGCAGTACTTC. Translated, it gives CASSPSGRGSYEQYF.

V and J are TRBV6-1 and TRBJ2-3; D remains ambiguous. The CDR3 runs 15 residues. Trimming removed 7 bases at V and 3 bases at J, with 17 bases between. The germline V gene encodes CDR1 MNHNS and CDR2 SASEGT. The CDR3 sequence: CASTFSTLGTDTQYF. The CDR3 coding sequence is TGTGCCAGCACCTTCTCCACGCTGGGTACAGATACGCAGTATTTT.

This clone was seen more than once but under ten times. The chain uses TRBV30 and TRBJ1-2; no reliable D call. The CDR3 runs to 11 residues. V dropped 0 bases and J dropped 2 bases, with 1 base sitting between them. Germline loops: CDR1 GTSNPN, CDR2 SVGIG (reference sequence). CDR3 sequence (DNA): TGTGCCTGGAGTGTCAACTATGGCTACACCTTC. Residues: CAWSVNYGYTF.

The chain is built from TRBV5-1 and TRBJ2-1, with 9 bases matching TRBD2. Germline V gene data show CDR1 as SGHRS and CDR2 as YFSETQ. The CDR3 runs 14 residues. V lost 4 bases, J lost 5 bases, and 4 bases stayed unmatched. The chain's CDR3 is CASSRGTSNNEQFF. In DNA form, the CDR3 reads TGCGCCAGCAGCAGAGGGACTAGCAACAATGAGCAGTTCTTC.